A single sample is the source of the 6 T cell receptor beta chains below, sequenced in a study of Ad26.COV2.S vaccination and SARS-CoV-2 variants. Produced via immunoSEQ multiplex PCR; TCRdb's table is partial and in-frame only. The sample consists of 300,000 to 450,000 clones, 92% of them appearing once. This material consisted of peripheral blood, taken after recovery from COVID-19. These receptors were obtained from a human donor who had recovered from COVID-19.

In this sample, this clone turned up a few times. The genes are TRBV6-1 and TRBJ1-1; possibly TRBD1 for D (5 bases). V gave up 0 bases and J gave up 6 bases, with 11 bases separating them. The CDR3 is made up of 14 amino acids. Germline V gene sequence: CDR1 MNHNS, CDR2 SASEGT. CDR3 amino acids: CASSEALGGAEAFF. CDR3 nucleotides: TGTGCCAGCAGTGAAGCGCTTGGGGGGGCTGAAGCTTTCTTT.

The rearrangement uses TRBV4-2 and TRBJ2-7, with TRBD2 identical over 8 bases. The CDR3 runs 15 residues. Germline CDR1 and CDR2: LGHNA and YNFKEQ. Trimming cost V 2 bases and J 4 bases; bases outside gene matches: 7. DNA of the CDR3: TGTGCCAGCAGCCAACATAGCGGGGAGAATTACGAGCAGTACTTC. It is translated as CASSQHSGENYEQYF.

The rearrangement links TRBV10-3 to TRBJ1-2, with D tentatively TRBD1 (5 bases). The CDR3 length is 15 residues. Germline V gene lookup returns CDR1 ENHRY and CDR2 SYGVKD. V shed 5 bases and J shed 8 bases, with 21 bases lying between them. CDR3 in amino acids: CAISHRDRDEGGYTF. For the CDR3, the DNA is TGTGCCATCAGTCACCGGGACCGCGATGAGGGCGGCTACACCTTC.

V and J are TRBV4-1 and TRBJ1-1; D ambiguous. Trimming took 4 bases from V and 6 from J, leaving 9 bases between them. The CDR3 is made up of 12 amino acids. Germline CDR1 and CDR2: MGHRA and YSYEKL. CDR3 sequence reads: CASSPPAAEAFF. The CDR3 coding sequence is TGCGCCAGCAGCCCCCCGGCAGCTGAAGCTTTCTTT.

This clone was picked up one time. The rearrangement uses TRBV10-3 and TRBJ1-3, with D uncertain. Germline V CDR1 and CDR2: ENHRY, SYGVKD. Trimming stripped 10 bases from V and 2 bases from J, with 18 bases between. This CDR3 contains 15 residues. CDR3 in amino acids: CATKPTGRAGNTIYF. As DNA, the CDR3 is TGTGCCACAAAACCCACGGGGAGGGCTGGAAACACCATATATTTT.

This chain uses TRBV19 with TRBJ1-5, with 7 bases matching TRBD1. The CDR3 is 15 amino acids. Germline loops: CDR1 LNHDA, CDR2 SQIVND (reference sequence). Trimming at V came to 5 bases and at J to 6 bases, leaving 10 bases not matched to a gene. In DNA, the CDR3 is TGTGCCAGTAGTTTGGGGACAGAAGCCTTTCAGCCCCAGCATTTT. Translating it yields CASSLGTEAFQPQHF.